The 21 T cell receptor beta chains below come from one sample, sequenced in a study of human T cells and chemical hapten exposure. This sample's time point: pre-sensitization, week 0. Indicated treatment: therapeutic diphenylcyclopropenone sensitization with weekly scalp DPC. TCRdb itself ran the RACE reads through MiXCR, one entry per CDR3 protein. The table lists approximately 100,000 distinct CDR3 sequences, roughly 9.1% of them singletons. The starting material was whole blood, obtained in connection with sensitization to the hapten diphenylcyclopropenone (DPC). Receptors originate from a woman aged 40 to 50 with alopecia areata. Some clones in this sample may be carry-over from other donors' samples.

In DNA, the CDR3 is TGTGCCAGTAGTTCAATCCGGGACAGGGGCAACTATGGCTACACCTTC. Translated, it gives CASSSIRDRGNYGYTF. This rearrangement joins TRBV19 to TRBJ1-2, with 10 positions matching TRBD1. The CDR3 contains 16 residues. CDR1 LNHDA and CDR2 SQIVND come from the germline V gene (reference sequence). V shed 5 bases, J shed 2 bases, and the junction held 8 bases outside the gene matches.

The chain joins TRBV6-6 to TRBJ1-6; 9 nucleotides line up with TRBD1. The CDR3 consists of 14 residues. Germline trimming cut 10 bases from V and 7 bases from J; bases unmatched to any gene: 8. Germline values: CDR1 MNHNY, CDR2 SVGAGI (reference sequence). In DNA form, the CDR3 reads TGTGCCACTTTCATACAGGGGGCAAATTCACCCCTCCACTTT. It codes for CATFIQGANSPLHF.

This clonotype was seen many times. The V call is TRBV3-1, the J call TRBJ1-5, with a possible D match to TRBD1 (5 bases). V lost 0 bases to trimming and J lost 7 bases, with 7 bases between them. The germline V gene encodes CDR1 LGHDT and CDR2 YNNKEL (reference sequence). The CDR3 loop spans 13 amino acids. DNA of the CDR3: TGTGCCAGCAGCCAAGATCGGGGGCAGCCCCAGCATTTT. The encoded protein is CASSQDRGQPQHF.

This clonotype was seen only a few times. CDR3 loop: CASSQDGARVSSYNEQFF. The DNA for the CDR3 is TGCGCCAGCAGCCAAGATGGGGCAAGAGTAAGCTCCTACAATGAGCAGTTCTTC. The rearrangement joins TRBV4-1 to TRBJ2-1; possible D gene TRBD1, 5 bases. This CDR3 spans 18 amino acids. Germline-derived CDR1 and CDR2 are MGHRA and YSYEKL. With 0 bases removed from V and 0 bases from J, the gap between germline ends came to 15 bases.

In its sample, this clonotype was seen many times. CDR3 nucleotide sequence: TGTGCCAGCAGCTTAGATCGCAACACCGGGGAGCTGTTTTTT. It yields the protein CASSLDRNTGELFF. J is TRBJ2-2 and V is TRBV7-6; no clear D. The germline V gene has CDR1 SGHVS and CDR2 FNYEAQ. The V and J ends lost 1 base and 2 bases respectively, with 5 bases between them. CDR3 length: 14 residues.

The genes are TRBV20-1 and TRBJ2-1, with 11 bases fitting TRBD2. V shed 3 bases, J shed 4 bases, and the junction held 8 bases outside the gene matches. This CDR3 is built from 16 residues. Per germline, CDR1 DFQATT and CDR2 SNEGSKA (reference sequence). The CDR3 coding sequence is TGCAGTGCTAGTTCCCGAACTAGCGGGGGTTACAATGAGCAGTTCTTC. Translated: CSASSRTSGGYNEQFF.

This clonotype has a count of ten or more. The rearrangement uses TRBV3-1 and TRBJ1-2; D perhaps matches TRBD1 (6 bases). The CDR3 has 15 amino acids. V lost 5 bases and J 4 bases, leaving 17 bases between the germline ends. Looked up from germline, CDR1 is LGHDT and CDR2 is YNNKEL (reference sequence). This CDR3 reads CASSSTARRGYGYTF. Written as DNA, the CDR3 is TGTGCCAGCAGCTCGACTGCACGCAGGGGCTATGGCTACACCTTC. The full variable domain, its missing parts supplied by reference TRBV3-1 and TRBJ1-2, is DTAVSQTPKYLVTQMGNDKSIKCEQNLGHDTMYWYKQDSKKFLKIMFSYNNKELIINETVPNRFSPKSPDKAHLNLHINSLELGDSAVYFCASSSTARRGYGYTFGSGTRLTVV.

In its sample, this clonotype was seen many times. The V call is TRBV29-1, the J call TRBJ1-1, with TRBD1 identical over 9 bases. Germline trimming cut 5 bases from V and 3 bases from J; bases unmatched to any gene: 10. Germline CDR1 and CDR2: SQVTM and ANQGSEA. The CDR3 has 15 amino acids. Here the CDR3 reads CSVSGTGTSYTEAFF. CDR3 sequence (DNA): TGCAGCGTTTCCGGGACAGGGACGAGCTACACTGAAGCTTTCTTT.

The chain recombines TRBV14 with TRBJ2-1; D is perhaps TRBD1 or TRBD2 (6 bases each). V lost 6 bases to trimming and J lost 4 bases, with 13 bases between them. CDR1 SGHDN and CDR2 FVKESK come from the germline V gene. The CDR3 length is 14 residues. The CDR3 bases are TGTGCCAGCAGTCAAAGGGGGACTTACAATGAGCAGTTCTTC. This codes for CASSQRGTYNEQFF.

This clonotype came up a few times. The gene calls are TRBV7-2 and TRBJ1-2; TRBD1 is a possible D gene (6 bases). The ends were cut back, 6 bases at V and 2 bases at J, with 13 bases in the middle. There are 14 residues in the CDR3. CDR1 SGHTA and CDR2 FQGNSA come from the germline V gene. CDR3 sequence: CASSIGGLNYGYTF. For the CDR3, the DNA is TGTGCCAGCAGTATAGGGGGACTAAACTATGGCTACACCTTC.

V usage is TRBV27 and J usage is TRBJ2-7; D is perhaps TRBD1 (6 bases). Germline CDR1 reads MNHEY; CDR2 reads SMNVEV (reference sequence). The CDR3 is 14 amino acids. V lost 10 bases, J lost 0 bases, and 16 bases lay in between. For the CDR3, the DNA is TGTGCCAACTACCGGGACACCATCTCCTACGAGCAGTACTTC. It translates to CANYRDTISYEQYF.

A word on this clonotype: An end of the junction does not agree with germline; a read error may underlie this. The chain couples TRBV11-3 to TRBJ1-1, with a possible D match to TRBD1 (6 bases). Germline V gene sequence: CDR1 SGHNT, CDR2 YENEEA. The CDR3 extends over 12 amino acids. The CDR3 loop reads CASSIGDTDAFF. The DNA of the CDR3 is TGTGCCAGCAGCATCGGGGACACTGATGCTTTCTTT.

In its sample, this clonotype was seen once. This chain connects TRBV5-4 to TRBJ2-3; 11 bases agree with TRBD1. The CDR3 loop spans 15 amino acids. Germline loops: CDR1 SGHNT, CDR2 YYREEE (reference sequence). V was clipped by 3 bases and J by 5 bases; unmatched bases: 5. CDR3 protein: CASSSGQGALDTQYF. CDR3 bases: TGTGCCAGCAGCTCAGGACAGGGGGCTTTAGATACGCAGTATTTT.

The V gene is TRBV4-3, the J gene TRBJ2-1; TRBD2 might be the D (6 bases). The CDR3 runs 16 residues. Germline CDR1 is LGHNA and CDR2 is YSLEER. V was pared by 1 base and J by 3 bases, with 13 bases between. CDR3 nucleotides: TGCGCCAGCAGCCAAGTAGCCCGGCGGGGCTACAATGAGCAGTTCTTC. Translating gives CASSQVARRGYNEQFF.

This clonotype was detected a few times. V is TRBV6-2 or TRBV6-3 and J is TRBJ1-1; possibly TRBD1 for D (5 bases). From germline, CDR1 is MNHEY and CDR2 SVGEGT. The CDR3 has 17 amino acids. Trimming removed 4 bases from V and 0 bases from J, with 18 bases in between. CDR3 amino acids: CASSSWGTGYMNTEAFF. Written as DNA, the CDR3 is TGTGCCAGCAGTTCCTGGGGAACAGGCTATATGAACACTGAAGCTTTCTTT.

The chain has TRBV11-2 and TRBJ1-1; D possibly corresponds to TRBD1 (5 bases). The germline CDR1 and CDR2 sequences are SGHAT and FQNNGV. The V and J ends lost 7 bases and 1 base respectively, with 13 bases between them. The CDR3 is 14 residues long. The chain's CDR3 is CASTPAGGNTEAFF. CDR3 in DNA: TGTGCCAGCACCCCCGCCGGGGGGAACACTGAAGCTTTCTTT. Using reference TRBV11-2 and TRBJ1-1 for the parts outside the CDR3, the full variable domain is EAGVAQSPRYKIIEKRQSVAFWCNPISGHATLYWYQQILGQGPKLLIQFQNNGVVDDSQLPKDRFSAERLKGVDSTLKIQPAKLEDSAVYLCASTPAGGNTEAFFGQGTRLTVV.

This clonotype was seen many times. This chain links TRBV6-2 or TRBV6-3 with TRBJ1-6, with 8 positions matching TRBD1. Germline trimming cut 2 bases from V and 10 bases from J; bases unmatched to any gene: 7. CDR3 length: 15 residues. Germline assignment: CDR1 MNHEY and CDR2 SVGEGT. CDR3 in amino acids: CASSYGGQAGSPLHF. The CDR3 DNA sequence: TGTGCCAGCAGTTACGGGGGACAGGCCGGCTCACCCCTCCACTTT.

V is TRBV12-3 or TRBV12-4 and J is TRBJ2-4; D not certain. This CDR3 region has 16 residues. V lost 6 bases and J lost 0, with 15 bases in between. CDR3 region: CASRRTGTIAKNIQYF. The CDR3, as DNA: TGTGCCAGCAGGCGTACGGGCACCATAGCCAAAAACATTCAGTACTTC.

This clonotype was counted at least ten times. The CDR3 protein is CASSPPNHQGGYGYTF. The CDR3 region has the DNA TGTGCCAGCTCACCTCCGAATCACCAGGGGGGCTATGGCTACACCTTC. The chain joins TRBV18 to TRBJ1-2, with 7 positions matching TRBD1. The CDR3 contains 16 residues. V lost 3 bases, J lost 4 bases, and 11 bases stayed unmatched. Looked up from germline, CDR1 is KGHSH and CDR2 is LQKENI.

CDR3 coding DNA: TGTGCCAGCAGTTCCATCCGGTCGGCGGGCTACACCTTC. This encodes CASSSIRSAGYTF. This chain joins TRBV27 and TRBJ1-2, with D unclear. Per the germline V gene, CDR1 is MNHEY and CDR2 is SMNVEV (reference sequence). The CDR3 runs to 13 residues. Trimming removed 4 bases at V and 8 bases at J, with 14 bases between.

The chain recombines TRBV4-2 with TRBJ1-5; D uncertain. Germline values: CDR1 LGHNA, CDR2 YNFKEQ. Trimming removed 2 bases at V and 6 bases at J, with 11 bases between. The CDR3 loop spans 14 amino acids. DNA of the CDR3: TGTGCCAGCAGCCAATCAGGACCGGGTCAGCCCCAGCATTTT. It yields the protein CASSQSGPGQPQHF.